The present T cell receptor beta chain was sequenced within a study of human T cells and chemical hapten exposure. CDR3 length: 14 residues. Trimming took off 3 bases at V and 5 bases at J, with 14 bases between the two ends. Germline V lookup: CDR1 DFQATT, CDR2 SNEGSKA (reference sequence). Time point given: patch test 1, 2 weeks after DPC sensitization. Treatment defined: therapeutic diphenylcyclopropenone sensitization with weekly scalp DPC. It was unfractionated whole blood from which total RNA was extracted. TCRdb recomputed calls from the RACE reads with MiXCR, one row per CDR3 protein. Among around 34,000 distinct CDR3 sequences listed, more than 6% were seen once.

This specimen was whole blood, taken in connection with sensitization to the hapten diphenylcyclopropenone (DPC). The chain has TRBV20-1 and TRBJ2-1; D may be TRBD1 (5 bases). This TCR came from a woman aged 25-40 years with alopecia areata. Some clones in this sample may be carry-over from other donors' samples. CDR3 DNA sequence: TGCAGTGCTAGGAAATGGCAGGGTAACAATGAGCAGTTCTTC. Its translation: CSARKWQGNNEQFF.